The 9 T cell receptor beta chains given below trace back to one sample, sequenced in a study of shared clonotypes between healthy human individuals. Libraries were prepared by immunoSEQ multiplex PCR; TCRdb keeps only in-frame clonotypes and omits some of them. Among a few million clones, just over 90% were seen once, and the ten largest hold roughly 0.14%. Sequencing was carried out using naive CD4+ T cells sorted from blood. Specified subset: CD45RA+ positively selected. These TCRs come from a man younger than 30 in good health.

The V call is TRBV6-1, the J call TRBJ2-1; 7 bases align to TRBD1. The CDR3 covers 13 residues. Trimming cost V 4 bases and J 7 bases; bases outside gene matches: 4. Germline V lookup: CDR1 MNHNS, CDR2 SASEGT. CDR3 sequence: CASSGQGRNEQFF. The CDR3 DNA is TGTGCCAGCAGTGGACAGGGAAGGAATGAGCAGTTCTTC.

The chain joins TRBV7-9 to TRBJ2-6; D is perhaps TRBD1 (6 bases). Germline V lookup: CDR1 SEHNR, CDR2 FQNEAQ (reference sequence). V shed 2 bases and J shed 6 bases, with 14 bases lying between them. CDR3 length: 16 amino acids. This CDR3 reads CASSLPTGPEANVLTF. The CDR3 nucleotides read TGTGCCAGCAGCTTACCGACAGGACCAGAGGCCAACGTCCTGACTTTC.

The chain joins TRBV6-4 to TRBJ2-3, with TRBD2 matching over 11 bases. Trimming at V came to 4 bases and at J to 1 base, leaving 4 bases not matched to a gene. The CDR3 runs to 16 residues. From germline, CDR1 is MRHNA and CDR2 SNTAGT. As DNA, the CDR3 is TGTGCCAGCAGTGCCACGGGACTAGCGGGCACAGATACGCAGTATTTT. Its protein is CASSATGLAGTDTQYF.

J is TRBJ2-7 and V is TRBV2; perhaps TRBD2 as D (7 bases). CDR1 and CDR2 (germline): SNHLY, FYNNEI. There are 14 residues in the CDR3. The V end lost 6 bases, the J end lost 3 bases, and 15 bases lay between the germline ends. Here the CDR3 reads CASRNREGDYEQYF. The CDR3 DNA reads TGTGCCAGCAGAAACAGGGAGGGAGACTACGAGCAGTACTTC.

The V and J genes are TRBV28 and TRBJ1-1; no definite D call. The V gene lost 5 bases and the J gene lost 4 bases, with 11 bases spanning the gap. The CDR3 loop spans 13 amino acids. Germline V gene lookup returns CDR1 MDHEN and CDR2 SYDVKM. CDR3 sequence: CASSGVRSTEAFF. In DNA form, the CDR3 reads TGTGCCAGCAGTGGCGTCAGAAGCACTGAAGCTTTCTTT. Full variable domain (outside the CDR3, taken from reference TRBV28 and TRBJ1-1): DVKVTQSSRYLVKRTGEKVFLECVQDMDHENMFWYRQDPGLGLRLIYFSYDVKMKEKGDIPEGYSVSREKKERFSLILESASTNQTSMYLCASSGVRSTEAFFGQGTRLTVV.

The chain employs TRBV19 and TRBJ1-5, with D unresolved. The CDR3 extends over 12 amino acids. V shed 2 bases and J shed 6 bases, with 5 bases lying between them. CDR1 and CDR2 from the germline V gene are LNHDA and SQIVND (reference sequence). CDR3 nucleotides: TGTGCCAGTAGTATATTGTTTCAGCCCCAGCATTTT. Translating gives CASSILFQPQHF.

The rearrangement links TRBV27 to TRBJ1-6; D not certain. With 4 bases removed from V and 9 bases from J, the gap between germline ends came to 7 bases. This CDR3 spans 12 amino acids. The germline V gene encodes CDR1 MNHEY and CDR2 SMNVEV (reference sequence). The CDR3 sequence: CASSSGSSPLHF. The DNA for the CDR3 is TGTGCCAGCAGTTCCGGGAGTTCACCCCTCCACTTT.

The chain carries TRBV10-3 and TRBJ1-3; tentatively, D is TRBD1 (5 bases). This CDR3 has 18 residues. Germline assignment: CDR1 ENHRY and CDR2 SYGVKD. With 3 bases removed from V and 0 bases from J, the gap between germline ends came to 18 bases. CDR3 nucleotide sequence: TGTGCCATCAGTGAAGCCGACAGTCACTTGTTCTCTGGAAACACCATATATTTT. It encodes CAISEADSHLFSGNTIYF.

This clone came up a few times. V usage is TRBV5-4 and J usage is TRBJ2-4; the D is unclear. Trimming removed 4 bases at V and 1 base at J, with 12 bases between. Germline V gene sequence: CDR1 SGHNT, CDR2 YYREEE (reference sequence). The CDR3 covers 15 residues. This CDR3 reads CASSSNRSAKNIQYF. CDR3 bases: TGTGCCAGCAGCAGTAACCGGTCGGCCAAAAACATTCAGTACTTC. The full variable domain, with the rest looked up from reference TRBV5-4 and TRBJ2-4, is ETGVTQSPTHLIKTRGQQVTLRCSSQSGHNTVSWYQQALGQGPQFIFQYYREEENGRGNFPPRFSGLQFPNYSSELNVNALELDDSALYLCASSSNRSAKNIQYFGAGTRLSVL.